The present T cell receptor (beta chain) was sequenced within a study of blood T cell repertoires in COVID-19. Original methodology: Reference gene primer amplification gave estimated nucleated cell counts. Data came from immunoSEQ multiplex PCR; TCRdb stores just in-frame clones and leaves some out. D and trimming come from the DNA, and the V and J calls and clone size come from that table. This sample has about 220,000 clones, with about 85% found just once. CDR1 and CDR2 (germline): SGHTA, FQGNSA. V shed 1 base and J 4 bases; nucleotides not matched to a gene: 6. The length of the CDR3 is 15 residues.

The chain recombines TRBV7-2 with TRBJ2-5, with 7 bases lining up with TRBD2. The sequencing input was peripheral blood. This receptor was identified in a young man with active or convalescent COVID-19. The CDR3 loop is CASSLVAGVAETQYF. In DNA form, the CDR3 reads TGTGCCAGCAGCTTAGTCGCGGGAGTGGCAGAGACCCAGTACTTC.